Listed here is a single T cell receptor (beta chain). Its antigen remains unidentified. Base-call qualities are not available, and no considerably larger clone is one nucleotide away. The data derive from a study of T cells in localized non-small cell lung cancer (dated by TCRdb to 2018 to 2021). Looking at the study overall: Comparing tumors with uninvolved tumor-adjacent lungs, the study looked at the T cell repertoires of approximately 240 patients with early-stage NSCLC. All 220 or so NSCLC patients in the cohort were treatment-naive and had localized lung tumors that were resected. A mean age of around 66 years was recorded for the NSCLC patients, of whom 120 to 150 were male and over 100 were female. The research as a whole found: Uninvolved tumor-adjacent lung showed the highest T cell clonality, higher than tumor, which suggests more focused antigenic responses in the uninvolved tumor-adjacent lung. Because multi-region tumor sequencing was not done, intratumor heterogeneity could not be ruled out. Because the study design was exploratory, TCR variables were selected using unadjusted p-values without false-discovery rate correction. Higher blood T cell density associated with longer overall survival, while higher adjacent-lung clonality associated with shorter survival. Of the top 100 tumor clones, a median of roughly 53 were detected in paired uninvolved adjacent lung; some 28 were also among that lung's top 100.

TCR beta CDR3 regions were sequenced from DNA using the immunoSEQ Assay. The study's processing was this. T cell density was computed as TCR beta template counts normalized to usable DNA estimated by amplifying housekeeping genes. Richness was estimated using the preseqR package, with extrapolation to 400,000 templates for PBMC samples and to 120,000 templates for tissue samples. Clonality was defined as one minus Pielou's evenness. To identify tissue-enriched TCRs, differential abundance testing was run on productive amino-acid clonotypes with a minimum total count of 5 and an alpha of 0.1. The Jaccard Index and the Morisita Overlap Index were used to measure repertoire overlap between compartments. GLIPH grouped TCR beta CDR3s together with public tetramer-defined viral CDR3s, and a viral motif had to include at least three viral sequences and also show V-gene enrichment. TCRdb holds this immuneACCESS table with in-frame rearrangements only. Some clones are missing; in checked studies, unresolved V genes explain under half, and the rest has no known cause. That table gives V, J and clone size, and the DNA gave D and trimming. The sample profile shows under 45,000 clones; roughly 83% of them were found once. The top ten hold approximately 7.8% of the sample.

At diagnosis, peripheral blood, uninvolved tumor-adjacent lung and tumor were collected and were preserved as a mix of fresh-frozen and FFPE material. For TCR repertoire profiling, blood samples were analyzed as peripheral blood mononuclear cells. Between the V and J ends, shortened by 0 bases and 3 bases respectively, the junction contains 10 bases. The CDR3 covers 15 residues, taking in both the cysteine and the phenylalanine. Of all the DNA, just the CDR3 is kept, 45 bases in frame from base 1. The germline V gene (reference sequence) specifies SGHNT as CDR1 and YYREEE as CDR2. The rearrangement combines TRBV5-4 with TRBJ1-3; 5 matching bases give a weak D call of TRBD1. The sequence came from a man between 40 and 75 years old with stage II lung adenocarcinoma. The sequencing used PBMCs, collected before any cancer treatment. The nucleotide sequence reads TGTGCCAGCAGCTTGGGGATTGGGGGTGGAAACACCATATATTTT. Its protein reads: CASSLGIGGGNTIYF. The CDR3 plus the reference TRBV5-4 and TRBJ1-3 genes for the other parts give the full variable domain: ETGVTQSPTHLIKTRGQQVTLRCSSQSGHNTVSWYQQALGQGPQFIFQYYREEENGRGNFPPRFSGLQFPNYSSELNVNALELDDSALYLCASSLGIGGGNTIYFGEGSWLTVV.